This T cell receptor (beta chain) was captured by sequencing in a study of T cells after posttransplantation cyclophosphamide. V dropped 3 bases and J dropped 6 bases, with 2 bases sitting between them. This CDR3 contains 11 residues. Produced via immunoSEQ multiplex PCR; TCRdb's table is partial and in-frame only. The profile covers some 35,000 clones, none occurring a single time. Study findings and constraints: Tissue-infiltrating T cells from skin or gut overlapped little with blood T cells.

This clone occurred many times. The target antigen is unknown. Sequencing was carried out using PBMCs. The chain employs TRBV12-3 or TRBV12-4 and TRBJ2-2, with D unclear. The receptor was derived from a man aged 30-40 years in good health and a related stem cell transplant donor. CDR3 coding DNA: TGTGCCAGCAGTTTCTCCGGGGAGCTGTTTTTT. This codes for CASSFSGELFF.